The clone carrying this T cell receptor (beta chain) came up a few times. Its specificity is not known. The data originate from a study of regulatory T cells in long-lasting Graves disease. Stated time point: persistent/refractory GD, antithyroid drugs over 5 years with positive TRAb. The TCR library was made from RNA extracted from PBMCs. Arm-PCR with iRepertoire HTBI primers amplified the CDR3 regions for these TCR beta libraries. In TCRdb, the multiplex PCR reads were re-called with MiXCR into one record per CDR3 protein. The sample records around 400,000 distinct CDR3 sequences, approximately 23% being singletons. Overall study findings and caveats: Favoring TRBV28, TRBJ1-2 and TRBJ2-5 was a feature seen in persistent disease.

J was trimmed by 2 bases and V by 1 base; bases with no gene match: 2. The CDR3 sequence is 15 residues long. The germline V gene encodes CDR1 SNHLY and CDR2 FYNNEI. The rearrangement joins TRBV2 to TRBJ2-3, with 8 bases that match TRBD2. Sequencing was performed on peripheral blood mononuclear cells (PBMCs), taken when the disease was refractory, from a patient treated with antithyroid drugs. The sequence derives from a woman in her forties with Graves disease. The CDR3 sequence: CASSEDSGDTDTQYF. CDR3 in DNA: TGTGCCAGCAGTGAAGATAGCGGGGACACAGATACGCAGTATTTT.